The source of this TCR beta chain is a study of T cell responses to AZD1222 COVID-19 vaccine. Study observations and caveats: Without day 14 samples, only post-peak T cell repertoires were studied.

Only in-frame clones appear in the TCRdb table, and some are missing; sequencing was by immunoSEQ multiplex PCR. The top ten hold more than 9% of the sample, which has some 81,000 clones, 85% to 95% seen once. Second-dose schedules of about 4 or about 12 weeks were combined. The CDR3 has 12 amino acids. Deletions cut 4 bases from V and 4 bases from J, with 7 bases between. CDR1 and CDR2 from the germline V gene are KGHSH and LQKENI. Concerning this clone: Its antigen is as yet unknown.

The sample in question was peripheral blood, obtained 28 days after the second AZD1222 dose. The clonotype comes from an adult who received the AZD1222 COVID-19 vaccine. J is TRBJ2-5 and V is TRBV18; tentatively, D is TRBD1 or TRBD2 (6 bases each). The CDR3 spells CASSRGAETQYF. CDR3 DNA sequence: TGTGCCAGCTCACGGGGGGCAGAGACCCAGTACTTC.